This T cell receptor beta chain comes out of a study of shared clonotypes between healthy human individuals. It was across several immunoSEQ plates that each subset's genomic DNA was evenly split. Produced via immunoSEQ multiplex PCR; TCRdb's table is partial and in-frame only. The data hold roughly 2.5 million clones, with over 85% observed a single time. Germline V gives CDR1 LNHDA, CDR2 SQIVND (reference sequence). This CDR3 has 14 residues. V was clipped by 1 base and J by 6 bases, with 10 bases between them. Study outcomes and limitations: Limitation of the genetic and exposure-history diversity represented came from the few donors. The study found about 4.6% of naive CD4 clonotypes shared across a handful of donors.

This clone was observed a handful of times. Antigen unknown. This specimen includes other DNA sequences encoding the same CDR3. This chain connects TRBV19 to TRBJ1-5; D is unclear. This receptor was taken from a young man in good health. Input material: naive CD4+ T cells sorted from blood. Subset meaning: CD45RA+ positively selected. The CDR3 is CASSIVVSGQPQHF. In DNA, the CDR3 is TGTGCCAGTAGTATAGTCGTCTCCGGTCAGCCCCAGCATTTT.